These 12 T cell receptor beta chains came from one sample sequenced in a study of T-cell memory formation after mild COVID-19. TCRdb called the 5' RACE reads again in MiXCR, with one record for every CDR3 protein. Here the sample spans some 120,000 distinct CDR3 sequences, more than 15% being singletons. The sample comprised PBMCs or a T cell subset sorted from them (not recorded which). These receptors originate from an adult woman who had mild COVID-19 (a few samples of this study predate the infection). Cell type and time point are not known.

This clonotype was seen more than once but under ten times. V and J are TRBV5-6 and TRBJ1-5; D gene unclear. CDR3 length: 13 residues. V was pared by 5 bases and J by 9 bases, with 15 bases between. Germline V lookup: CDR1 SGHDT, CDR2 YYEEEE. The CDR3 is CASRSMTRSPQHF. In DNA form, the CDR3 reads TGTGCCAGCAGATCCATGACCCGTTCGCCCCAGCATTTT.

V is TRBV12-3 or TRBV12-4 and J is TRBJ2-1; D is ambiguous. V was shortened by 2 bases and J by 7 bases, with 9 bases between the two germline ends. The CDR3 has 13 amino acids. CDR3 in amino acids: CASSLWLDNEQFF. CDR3 nucleotide sequence: TGTGCCAGCAGTTTATGGCTAGATAATGAGCAGTTCTTC.

This clonotype was observed a handful of times. This rearrangement joins TRBV12-3 or TRBV12-4 to TRBJ2-1, with D maybe TRBD1 (5 bases). The CDR3 has 15 residues. Trimming left V 5 bases short and J 6 bases short, with 17 bases between. The CDR3 DNA sequence: TGTGCCAGCAGTCCGAGGACAAATACGGCCAATGAGCAGTTCTTC. Translated, it gives CASSPRTNTANEQFF.

This chain connects TRBV24-1 to TRBJ2-1; no reliable D call. The germline V and J ends were trimmed by 0 bases and 10 bases, with 6 bases remaining between them. CDR1 KGHDR and CDR2 SFDVKD come from the germline V gene. There are 12 residues in the CDR3. CDR3 DNA sequence: TGTGCCACCAGTGATTTGGACGAGGAGCAGTTCTTC. Amino acids: CATSDLDEEQFF.

The genes are TRBV7-9 and TRBJ2-1; 7 nucleotides line up with TRBD1. The V gene end was trimmed by 5 bases and the J gene end by 9 bases; junction bases not matched to a gene: 16. The V gene's germline CDR1 is SEHNR and CDR2 FQNEAQ (reference sequence). The CDR3 runs 16 residues. The CDR3 coding sequence is TGTGCCAGCAGCCCCCCCGGACAGGCTGCCTCCGGTGAGCAGTTCTTC. Encoded protein: CASSPPGQAASGEQFF.

The chain carries TRBV6-2 or TRBV6-3 and TRBJ1-2, with TRBD1 matching 7 bases. There are 15 residues in the CDR3. The V gene's germline CDR1 is MNHEY and CDR2 SVGEGT. V was pared by 6 bases and J by 4 bases, with 11 bases of the junction left unmatched. CDR3 nucleotide sequence: TGTGCCAGCAGACCCCAGGGACAGTCCTTCTATGGCTACACCTTC. Protein product: CASRPQGQSFYGYTF.

There are a few counts of this clonotype. CDR3 DNA: TGTGCCAGCAGCCTCGGGGGGGGCTCACCCTATGGCTACACCTTC. This sequence encodes CASSLGGGSPYGYTF. The rearrangement links TRBV7-3 to TRBJ1-2; D is possibly TRBD1 (6 bases). The CDR3 sequence is 15 residues long. V lost 5 bases, J lost 4 bases, and 17 bases lay in between. Germline V gene data show CDR1 as SGHTA and CDR2 as FQGTGA. Filled out from reference TRBV7-3 and TRBJ1-2, the complete variable domain reads GAGVSQTPSNKVTEKGKYVELRCDPISGHTALYWYRQSLGQGPEFLIYFQGTGAADDSGLPNDRFFAVRPEGSVSTLKIQRTERGDSAVYLCASSLGGGSPYGYTFGSGTRLTVV.

The table lists this clonotype with a few counts. V usage is TRBV7-3 and J usage is TRBJ2-1, with TRBD1 identical over 11 bases. There are 16 residues in the CDR3. The germline V gene encodes CDR1 SGHTA and CDR2 FQGTGA. Trimming at V came to 2 bases and at J to 2 bases, leaving 2 bases not matched to a gene. CDR3 DNA: TGTGCCAGCAGCTTAGGGACAGGGGGTGCCTACAATGAGCAGTTCTTC. The encoded protein is CASSLGTGGAYNEQFF.

This clonotype turned up a few times. The chain recombines TRBV24-1 with TRBJ2-3; 7 bases fit TRBD1. This CDR3 region has 13 residues. Germline CDR1 and CDR2: KGHDR and SFDVKD. V shed 9 bases, J shed 4 bases, and the junction held 6 bases outside the gene matches. CDR3 region: CATAHQGADTQYF. The CDR3 DNA reads TGTGCCACCGCCCATCAGGGGGCAGATACGCAGTATTTT.

The chain recombines TRBV7-2 with TRBJ2-7; TRBD2 agrees at 8 bases. The germline CDR1 and CDR2 sequences are SGHTA and FQGNSA. This CDR3 region has 15 residues. The trim removed 8 bases at V and 6 bases at J, leaving 15 bases unmatched. The CDR3 DNA is TGTGCCAGCCTGGGGGACCTGGCTAGCGGGCGCGAGCAGTACTTC. Its translation is CASLGDLASGREQYF.

The chain employs TRBV5-5 and TRBJ2-7; D remains ambiguous. The CDR3 is 12 amino acids. Looked up from germline, CDR1 is SGHKS and CDR2 is YYEKEE (reference sequence). The V and J ends lost 1 base and 3 bases respectively, with 5 bases between them. The DNA of the CDR3 is TGTGCCAGCAGCTTGAAGAACTACGAGCAGTACTTC. Amino acids: CASSLKNYEQYF.

This rearrangement joins TRBV29-1 to TRBJ2-7, with TRBD2 as a possible D gene (5 bases). The germline V and J ends were trimmed by 4 bases and 3 bases, with 7 bases remaining between them. This CDR3 contains 11 residues. Germline CDR1 and CDR2: SQVTM and ANQGSEA. The CDR3: CSVAGDYEQYF. In nucleotides, the CDR3 is TGCAGCGTTGCCGGGGACTACGAGCAGTACTTC.